In its sample, the clone carrying this T cell receptor beta chain was seen many times. Its target is not known. The CDR3 length is 16 residues. The germline V gene has CDR1 LGHNA and CDR2 YSLEER. V was pared by 0 bases and J by 3 bases, with 12 bases between. This entry comes from a study of T-cell reconstitution after alpha-beta-depleted transplantation in children. Study-level findings and limits: Recipient T cells and thymic progenitors that survived gave rise to the high TCRbeta diversity observed at day 60 in some patients. The main origin of T-cell counts and diversity one year after transplant was newly produced T cells.

Library preparation (for TCRbeta) was performed with unique molecular identifiers. MiXCR was run by TCRdb on the PCR reads, yielding one entry per CDR3 protein. The data contain approximately 500,000 distinct CDR3 sequences, roughly 10% of them singletons. The J gene is TRBJ2-1, the V gene TRBV4-3, with a weak D call TRBD1 (5 bases). This clonotype was obtained from a child aged 2 to 10 with inherited bone marrow failure, due to receive a stem cell transplant. The source material was PBMCs, sampled before TCRalphabeta/CD19-depleted stem cell transplant. CDR3 in DNA: TGCGCCAGCAGCCAAGATGTGGCAGGGTACTACAATGAGCAGTTCTTC. Encoded protein: CASSQDVAGYYNEQFF.